Each of the 28 T cell receptor beta chains below was sequenced from the same sample in a study of graft-versus-host responses after intestinal transplantation. Assay: immunoSEQ multiplex PCR; the TCRdb copy retains only in-frame clones and omits some. The sample shows around 50,000 clones, less than 85% of them seen only once. These receptors' antigens are unknown. The source material was unstimulated CD4+ T cells sorted from spleen or lymph node cells, sampled before transplant. The origin of the receptors is a human donor who was the organ donor for an intestinal transplant.

In this sample, this clone turned up once. The chain couples TRBV18 to TRBJ2-5; TRBD2 agrees at 7 bases. The germline V gene has CDR1 KGHSH and CDR2 LQKENI. This CDR3 has 15 amino acids. V trimming: 1 base; J trimming: 2 bases; junction bases outside the gene matches: 4. In DNA, the CDR3 is TGTGCCAGCTCACCACGCGGCGGGGGACAAGAGACCCAGTACTTC. Protein sequence: CASSPRGGGQETQYF.

V usage is TRBV10-1 and J usage is TRBJ2-4, with D perhaps matching TRBD1 (6 bases). V lost 4 bases and J 3 bases, leaving 13 bases between the germline ends. CDR3 length equals 15 residues. CDR1 WNHNN and CDR2 SYGVQD come from the germline V gene (reference sequence). The DNA of the CDR3 is TGCGCCAGCAGTGCCGGGACAAGCTACAAAAACATTCAGTACTTC. Translating it yields CASSAGTSYKNIQYF.

J is TRBJ1-1 and V is TRBV10-2; tentatively, D is TRBD1 (5 bases). The CDR3 runs 13 residues. Between the trimmed V and J ends, which lost 0 bases and 4 bases, there was a span of 6 bases. CDR1 is WSHSY, CDR2 SAAADI, per germline. The DNA for the CDR3 is TGCGCCAGCAGTGAGTCGAGGGGCACTGAAGCTTTCTTT. This translates into CASSESRGTEAFF.

The chain combines TRBV21-1 with TRBJ1-2; the table's D gene call, TRBD1, was not cross checked with the DNA. TRBV21-1 has pseudogene status. The CDR3 extends over 16 amino acids. DNA for the CDR3: TGTGCCAGCAGCAAAGAGTGGGAAGAGAGAACAGGTGGCTACACCTTC. Protein product: CASSKEWEERTGGYTF.

V usage is TRBV4-1 and J usage is TRBJ1-2, with 7 bases matching TRBD1. The CDR3 runs 16 residues. V lost 0 bases, J lost 2 bases, and 6 bases stayed unmatched. Germline CDR1 MGHRA, CDR2 YSYEKL. The DNA of the CDR3 is TGCGCCAGCAGCCAAGACCCGGGACAGCCCAACTATGGCTACACCTTC. It translates to CASSQDPGQPNYGYTF.

The chain links TRBV29-1 to TRBJ2-1, with 8 bases fitting TRBD2. The V gene's germline CDR1 is SQVTM and CDR2 ANQGSEA. The CDR3 consists of 13 residues. The junction had 0 bases not matched to a gene; V was cut back by 5 bases and J by 0 bases. This CDR3 reads CSVSGSSYNEQFF. The CDR3 region has the DNA TGCAGCGTTAGCGGGAGCTCCTACAATGAGCAGTTCTTC.

This rearrangement joins TRBV11-3 to TRBJ1-1; D not resolved. The germline CDR1 and CDR2 sequences are SGHNT and YENEEA. V lost 8 bases, J lost 1 base, and 11 bases lay in between. There are 13 residues in the CDR3. CDR3 in amino acids: CASFSSRNTEAFF. DNA for the CDR3: TGTGCCAGCTTCAGCTCGAGGAACACTGAAGCTTTCTTT. Filled out from reference TRBV11-3 and TRBJ1-1, the complete variable domain reads EAGVVQSPRYKIIEKKQPVAFWCNPISGHNTLYWYLQNLGQGPELLIRYENEEAVDDSQLPKDRFSAERLKGVDSTLKIQPAELGDSAVYLCASFSSRNTEAFFGQGTRLTVV.

The V and J genes are TRBV11-2 and TRBJ2-4; 7 bases are shared with TRBD1. V was pared by 6 bases and J by 0 bases, with 11 bases of the junction left unmatched. Germline V gene lookup returns CDR1 SGHAT and CDR2 FQNNGV. The CDR3 is 17 residues long. The CDR3 DNA sequence: TGTGCCAGCAGGTCCTACAGGGGAAGCTTAGCCAAAAACATTCAGTACTTC. It translates to CASRSYRGSLAKNIQYF.

The V call is TRBV6-5, the J call TRBJ1-5, with TRBD1 as a possible D gene (5 bases). With 6 bases removed from V and 4 bases from J, the gap between germline ends came to 13 bases. CDR1 is MNHEY, CDR2 SVGAGI, per germline. There are 14 residues in the CDR3. The CDR3 sequence is CASRSGLWNQPQHF. In DNA form, the CDR3 reads TGTGCCAGCAGATCAGGGCTTTGGAATCAGCCCCAGCATTTT.

This clone was recorded only once. V is TRBV28 and J is TRBJ1-5; D might be TRBD1 (5 bases). V lost 8 bases, J lost 4 bases, and 12 bases lay in between. This CDR3 has 13 residues. CDR1 and CDR2 (germline): MDHEN, SYDVKM. CDR3 bases: TGTGCCAGCGGTGGGGCAGGTAATCAGCCCCAGCATTTT. It encodes CASGGAGNQPQHF. The full variable domain, its missing parts supplied by reference TRBV28 and TRBJ1-5, is DVKVTQSSRYLVKRTGEKVFLECVQDMDHENMFWYRQDPGLGLRLIYFSYDVKMKEKGDIPEGYSVSREKKERFSLILESASTNQTSMYLCASGGAGNQPQHFGDGTRLSIL.

The chain has TRBV13 and TRBJ2-7; 7 bases are shared with TRBD1. CDR3 length: 14 residues. Per the germline V gene, CDR1 is PRHDT and CDR2 is FYEKMQ (reference sequence). J was trimmed by 1 base and V by 4 bases; bases with no gene match: 4. The CDR3 bases are TGTGCCAGCAGCTCCGACAGGGAATCCTACGAGCAGTACTTC. Translating gives CASSSDRESYEQYF. Combining the CDR3 with reference TRBV13 and TRBJ2-7 gives the whole variable domain AAGVIQSPRHLIKEKRETATLKCYPIPRHDTVYWYQQGPGQDPQFLISFYEKMQSDKGSIPDRFSAQQFSDYHSELNMSSLELGDSALYFCASSSDRESYEQYFGPGTRLTVT.

J is TRBJ1-2 and V is TRBV30; no firm D call. Trimming stripped 2 bases from V and 1 base from J, with 2 bases between. The CDR3 length is 11 residues. Germline lookup yields CDR1 GTSNPN and CDR2 SVGIG (reference sequence). This CDR3 is CAWSHNYGYTF. CDR3 sequence (DNA): TGTGCCTGGAGTCATAACTATGGCTACACCTTC.

The V gene is TRBV11-2, the J gene TRBJ2-7; 9 bases line up with TRBD1. After removal of 4 bases from V and 2 bases from J, the junction contained 12 bases not matched to a gene. This CDR3 comprises 17 residues. Germline V gene sequence: CDR1 SGHAT, CDR2 FQNNGV. The CDR3 protein is CASSSLKEGQGPYEQYF. The CDR3 DNA follows: TGTGCCAGCAGCTCCCTGAAGGAGGGACAGGGACCCTACGAGCAGTACTTC. The full variable domain, its missing parts supplied by reference TRBV11-2 and TRBJ2-7, is EAGVAQSPRYKIIEKRQSVAFWCNPISGHATLYWYQQILGQGPKLLIQFQNNGVVDDSQLPKDRFSAERLKGVDSTLKIQPAKLEDSAVYLCASSSLKEGQGPYEQYFGPGTRLTVT.

The gene calls are TRBV5-4 and TRBJ1-2; a possible D gene is TRBD1 (5 bases). V was pared by 0 bases and J by 4 bases, with 10 bases between. Germline V gene sequence: CDR1 SGHNT, CDR2 YYREEE (reference sequence). This CDR3 contains 14 residues. The CDR3: CASSLDVQGYGYTF. In DNA form, the CDR3 reads TGTGCCAGCAGCTTGGATGTCCAGGGCTATGGCTACACCTTC. The full variable domain, its missing parts supplied by reference TRBV5-4 and TRBJ1-2, is ETGVTQSPTHLIKTRGQQVTLRCSSQSGHNTVSWYQQALGQGPQFIFQYYREEENGRGNFPPRFSGLQFPNYSSELNVNALELDDSALYLCASSLDVQGYGYTFGSGTRLTVV.

This clone was seen a few times. This chain uses TRBV6-5 with TRBJ2-3; possible D gene TRBD2, 5 bases. The V end was cut by 3 bases, the J end by 4 bases, with 14 bases between. CDR1 is MNHEY, CDR2 SVGAGI, per germline. This CDR3 has 15 amino acids. CDR3 in amino acids: CASSYNGLPADTQYF. The CDR3 nucleotides are TGTGCCAGCAGTTATAACGGACTTCCGGCAGATACGCAGTATTTT.

This clone was recorded a few times. This chain links TRBV11-2 with TRBJ1-1; TRBD1 might be the D (5 bases). There are 15 residues in the CDR3. V was cut by 3 bases and J by 3 bases, with 14 bases left in between. Germline V CDR1 and CDR2: SGHAT, FQNNGV. The CDR3 DNA is TGTGCCAGCAGCTTGGGGGGGAGTTGGGACACTGAAGCTTTCTTT. Amino acid sequence: CASSLGGSWDTEAFF. Variable domain in full (rest from reference TRBV11-2 and TRBJ1-1): EAGVAQSPRYKIIEKRQSVAFWCNPISGHATLYWYQQILGQGPKLLIQFQNNGVVDDSQLPKDRFSAERLKGVDSTLKIQPAKLEDSAVYLCASSLGGSWDTEAFFGQGTRLTVV.

V and J are TRBV5-1 and TRBJ1-1; the match to TRBD1 covers 7 bases. In germline, CDR1 is SGHRS, CDR2 YFSETQ. Unmatched junction bases numbered 9, after V lost 4 bases and J lost 3 bases. The CDR3 runs 15 residues. This CDR3 reads CASSPRTGRDTEAFF. The CDR3 DNA reads as TGCGCCAGCAGCCCCCGGACAGGACGAGACACTGAAGCTTTCTTT.

The rearrangement joins TRBV5-4 to TRBJ2-5; TRBD1 aligns across 8 bases. The ends lost 0 bases at V and 5 bases at J; junction bases unmatched: 9. CDR1 is SGHNT and CDR2 is YYREEE in the germline V gene (reference sequence). This CDR3 contains 16 residues. CDR3 loop: CASSLGGQVVGETQYF. CDR3 bases: TGTGCCAGCAGCTTGGGGGGACAGGTTGTCGGTGAGACCCAGTACTTC.

The chain uses TRBV7-9 and TRBJ2-3; 8 bases are shared with TRBD2. Germline values: CDR1 SEHNR, CDR2 FQNEAQ (reference sequence). The CDR3 has 17 amino acids. Losses at the gene ends were 3 bases for V and 3 bases for J; bases not matched to a gene: 11. In DNA, the CDR3 is TGTGCCAGCAGCTTCGCCGGGAGCGGGAGAGGAACAGATACGCAGTATTTT. Translating it yields CASSFAGSGRGTDTQYF.

This CDR3 is CASSQGHTHTDTQYF. CDR3 sequence (DNA): TGTGCCAGCAGTCAGGGGCACACACACACAGATACGCAGTATTTT. The J gene is TRBJ2-3, the V gene TRBV2; possibly TRBD1 for D (6 bases). Per the germline V gene, CDR1 is SNHLY and CDR2 is FYNNEI. The CDR3 extends over 15 amino acids. The ends were cut back, 5 bases at V and 2 bases at J, with 14 bases in the middle.

The rearrangement uses TRBV18 and TRBJ1-3; D might be TRBD1 (6 bases). CDR1 is KGHSH and CDR2 is LQKENI in the germline V gene. V was cut by 2 bases and J by 4 bases, with 21 bases left in between. The CDR3 is 18 amino acids. CDR3 nucleotide sequence: TGTGCCAGCTCACCAGTTTCACAGGGTACGTTCGCCGGAAACACCATATATTTT. This encodes CASSPVSQGTFAGNTIYF.

This sequence joins TRBV15 and TRBJ2-5; D is undetermined. CDR3 length: 14 amino acids. Germline V gene data show CDR1 as LNHNV and CDR2 as YYDKDF (reference sequence). V was shortened by 0 bases and J by 4 bases, with 9 bases between the two germline ends. CDR3 in amino acids: CATSRESLPETQYF. The CDR3 bases are TGTGCCACCAGCAGAGAAAGCCTACCAGAGACCCAGTACTTC.

This chain uses TRBV4-2 with TRBJ2-7; D may be TRBD2 (6 bases). Trimming left V 2 bases short and J 6 bases short, with 20 bases between. Germline CDR1 LGHNA, CDR2 YNFKEQ. The CDR3 covers 16 residues. The CDR3 bases are TGTGCCAGCAGCCAAAGTAGCGGAGAAGAGTATTTCGAGCAGTACTTC. As protein: CASSQSSGEEYFEQYF.

The rearrangement joins TRBV5-1 to TRBJ2-1; D remains ambiguous. The CDR3 length is 14 residues. Per the germline V gene, CDR1 is SGHRS and CDR2 is YFSETQ. V was clipped by 4 bases and J by 5 bases, with 13 bases between them. Written as DNA, the CDR3 is TGCGCCAGCAGCCGCGATTACCGGGACAATGAGCAGTTCTTC. Its translation: CASSRDYRDNEQFF.

The rearrangement uses TRBV27 and TRBJ1-4; no clear D gene. Germline CDR1 is MNHEY and CDR2 is SMNVEV (reference sequence). The CDR3 has 13 amino acids. V lost 7 bases and J lost 4, with 10 bases in between. The CDR3 DNA reads as TGTGCCAGCAAAACAACACTTAATGAAAAACTGTTTTTT. Protein: CASKTTLNEKLFF.

This clone was seen only a few times. The rearrangement uses TRBV6-1 and TRBJ2-7; 11 bases are shared with TRBD2. CDR3 length equals 14 residues. J gave up 3 bases and V 5 bases, and 3 bases lay outside the gene matches. Germline lookup yields CDR1 MNHNS and CDR2 SASEGT. The CDR3 DNA sequence: TGTGCCAGCAGTCATACTAGCGGGGGCTACGAGCAGTACTTC. Protein: CASSHTSGGYEQYF.

The V and J genes are TRBV7-9 and TRBJ2-5; 7 bases match TRBD1. CDR1 and CDR2 (germline): SEHNR, FQNEAQ (reference sequence). The CDR3 consists of 14 residues. J gave up 3 bases and V 5 bases, and 6 bases lay outside the gene matches. The CDR3 spells CASSPLGQEETQYF. The CDR3 region has the DNA TGTGCCAGCAGCCCACTTGGACAGGAAGAGACCCAGTACTTC. The entire variable domain, with the rest obtained from reference TRBV7-9 and TRBJ2-5, is as follows: DTGVSQNPRHKITKRGQNVTFRCDPISEHNRLYWYRQTLGQGPEFLTYFQNEAQLEKSRLLSDRFSAERPKGSFSTLEIQRTEQGDSAMYLCASSPLGQEETQYFGPGTRLLVL.

The CDR3 reads CASSGPKTSGNTIYF. CDR3 nucleotides: TGTGCCAGTAGTGGCCCGAAAACATCTGGAAACACCATATATTTT. This sequence joins TRBV19 and TRBJ1-3; D not resolved. V lost 5 bases and J 1 base, leaving 12 bases between the germline ends. Germline CDR1 and CDR2: LNHDA and SQIVND (reference sequence). This CDR3 region has 15 residues.